The TCR beta chain under discussion was sequenced for a study of cytomegalovirus exposure and HLA in healthy donors. This clone was recorded once. Primers for the PCR totalled 60 Vbeta and 13 Jbeta. TCRdb keeps only in-frame clones here, not all; method: immunoSEQ multiplex PCR. The sample carries fewer than 350,000 clones, about 87% recorded once. Deletions cut 1 base from V and 5 bases from J, with 11 bases between. CDR1 SEHNR and CDR2 FQNEAQ come from the germline V gene (reference sequence). CDR3 length: 14 residues. The clonotype was recovered from a woman aged 18-35 years in good health and CMV-seronegative. The sequenced sample was PBMCs. This chain links TRBV7-9 with TRBJ1-2; D may be TRBD1 (5 bases). The CDR3 loop reads CASSLGGRDYGYTF. The CDR3 coding sequence is TGTGCCAGCAGCTTAGGAGGCAGGGATTATGGCTACACCTTC.